The subject of this entry is one TCR beta chain. Generated by immunoSEQ multiplex PCR, the TCRdb table keeps only in-frame clones and is missing some. The sample has about 79,000 clones; 80% to 90% are singletons. The sample comes from a study of blood T cell repertoires in COVID-19. The CDR3 is 15 residues long. Germline V gene sequence: CDR1 LNHDA, CDR2 SQIVND (reference sequence). The V gene lost 3 bases and the J gene lost 3 bases, with 14 bases spanning the gap. The clonotype was recovered from a man aged 50-59 years with active COVID-19. The V gene is TRBV19, the J gene TRBJ1-2; D remains unclear. Input material: peripheral blood. The DNA of the CDR3 is TGTGCCAGTAGTATGATAGGGCCAGCGGACTATGGCTACACCTTC. Translated: CASSMIGPADYGYTF.